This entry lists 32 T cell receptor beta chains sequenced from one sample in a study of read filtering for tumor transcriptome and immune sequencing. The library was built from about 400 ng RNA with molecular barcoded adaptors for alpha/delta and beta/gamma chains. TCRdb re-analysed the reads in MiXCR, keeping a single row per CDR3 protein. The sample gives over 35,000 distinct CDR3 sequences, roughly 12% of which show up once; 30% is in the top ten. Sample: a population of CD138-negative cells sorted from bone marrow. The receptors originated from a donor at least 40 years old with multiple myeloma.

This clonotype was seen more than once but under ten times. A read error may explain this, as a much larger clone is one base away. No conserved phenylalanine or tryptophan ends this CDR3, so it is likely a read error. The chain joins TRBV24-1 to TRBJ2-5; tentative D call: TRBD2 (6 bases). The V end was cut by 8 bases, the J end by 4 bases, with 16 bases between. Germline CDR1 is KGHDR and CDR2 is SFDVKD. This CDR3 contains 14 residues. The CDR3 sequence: CATMAGRGGETQYS. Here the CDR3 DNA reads TGTGCCACCATGGCGGGAAGGGGAGGAGAGACCCAGTACTCC.

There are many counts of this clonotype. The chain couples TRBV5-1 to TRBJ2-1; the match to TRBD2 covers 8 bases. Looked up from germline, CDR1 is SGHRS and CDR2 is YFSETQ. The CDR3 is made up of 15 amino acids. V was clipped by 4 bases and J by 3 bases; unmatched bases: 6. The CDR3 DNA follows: TGCGCCAGCAGCCCCGCTGCGGGAGGCTACAATGAGCAGTTCTTC. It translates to CASSPAAGGYNEQFF. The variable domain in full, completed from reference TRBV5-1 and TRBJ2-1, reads KAGVTQTPRYLIKTRGQQVTLSCSPISGHRSVSWYQQTPGQGLQFLFEYFSETQRNKGNFPGRFSGRQFSNSRSEMNVSTLELGDSALYLCASSPAAGGYNEQFFGPGTRLTVL.

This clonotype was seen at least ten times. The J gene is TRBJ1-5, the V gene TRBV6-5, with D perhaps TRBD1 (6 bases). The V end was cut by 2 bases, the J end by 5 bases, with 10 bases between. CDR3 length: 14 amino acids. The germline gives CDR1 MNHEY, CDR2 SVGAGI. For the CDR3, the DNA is TGTGCCAGCAGTTACGCACAGGGTTATCAGCCCCAGCATTTT. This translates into CASSYAQGYQPQHF.

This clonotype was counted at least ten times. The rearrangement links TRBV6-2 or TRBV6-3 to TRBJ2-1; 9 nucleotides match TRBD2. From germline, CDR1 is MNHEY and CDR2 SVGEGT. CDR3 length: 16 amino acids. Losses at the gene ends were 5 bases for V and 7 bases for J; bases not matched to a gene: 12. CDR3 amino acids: CASSDPFAGGGNEQFF. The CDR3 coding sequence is TGTGCCAGCAGTGACCCCTTTGCGGGAGGGGGTAATGAGCAGTTCTTC.

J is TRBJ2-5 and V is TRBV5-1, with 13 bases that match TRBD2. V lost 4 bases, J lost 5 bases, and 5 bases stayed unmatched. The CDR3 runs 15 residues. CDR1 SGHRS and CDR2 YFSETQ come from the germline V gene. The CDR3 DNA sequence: TGCGCCAGCAGCCGGACTAGCGGGGGTGAGGAGACCCAGTACTTC. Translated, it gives CASSRTSGGEETQYF.

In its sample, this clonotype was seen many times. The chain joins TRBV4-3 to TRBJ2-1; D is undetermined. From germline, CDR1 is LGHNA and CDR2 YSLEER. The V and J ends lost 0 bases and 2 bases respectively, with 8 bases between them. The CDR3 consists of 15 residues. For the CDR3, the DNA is TGCGCCAGCAGCCAAGAACGGGTGACCTACAATGAGCAGTTCTTC. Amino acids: CASSQERVTYNEQFF.

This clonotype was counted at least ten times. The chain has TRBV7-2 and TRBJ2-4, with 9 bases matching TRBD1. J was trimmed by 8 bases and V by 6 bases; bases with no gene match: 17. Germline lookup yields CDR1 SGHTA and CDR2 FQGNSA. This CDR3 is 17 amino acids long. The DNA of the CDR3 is TGTGCCAGCAGGGGGTGGGGAACCCGGGACAGGGAGGACATTCAGTACTTC. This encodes CASRGWGTRDREDIQYF.

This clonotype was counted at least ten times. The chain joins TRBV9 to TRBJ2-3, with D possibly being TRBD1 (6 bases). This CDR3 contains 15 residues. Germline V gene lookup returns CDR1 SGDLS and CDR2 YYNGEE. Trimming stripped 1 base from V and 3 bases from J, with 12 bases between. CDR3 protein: CASSVRGSYTDTQYF. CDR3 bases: TGTGCCAGCAGCGTAAGGGGGAGTTATACAGATACGCAGTATTTT.

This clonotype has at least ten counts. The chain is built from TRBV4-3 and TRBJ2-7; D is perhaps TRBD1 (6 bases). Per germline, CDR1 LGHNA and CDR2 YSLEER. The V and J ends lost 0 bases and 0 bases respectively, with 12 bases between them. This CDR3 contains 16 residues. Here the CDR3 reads CASSQDYRVSSYEQYF. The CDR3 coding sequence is TGCGCCAGCAGCCAAGACTACAGGGTTAGCTCCTACGAGCAGTACTTC.

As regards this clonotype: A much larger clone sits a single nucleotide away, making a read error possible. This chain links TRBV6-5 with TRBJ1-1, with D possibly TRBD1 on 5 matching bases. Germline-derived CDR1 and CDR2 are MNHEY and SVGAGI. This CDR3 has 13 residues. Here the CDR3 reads CATKGGDATEALF. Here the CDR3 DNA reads TGTGCAACTAAGGGAGGGGATGCCACTGAAGCTCTCTTT.

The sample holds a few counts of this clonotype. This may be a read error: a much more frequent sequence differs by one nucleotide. CDR3 region: CASSLGTEHGELLF. CDR3 nucleotide sequence: TGCGCCAGCAGCCTAGGGACAGAGCACGGGGAGCTGCTTTTT. This chain connects TRBV5-1 to TRBJ2-2, with 7 bases matching TRBD1. This CDR3 has 14 residues. Per the germline V gene, CDR1 is SGHRS and CDR2 is YFSETQ.

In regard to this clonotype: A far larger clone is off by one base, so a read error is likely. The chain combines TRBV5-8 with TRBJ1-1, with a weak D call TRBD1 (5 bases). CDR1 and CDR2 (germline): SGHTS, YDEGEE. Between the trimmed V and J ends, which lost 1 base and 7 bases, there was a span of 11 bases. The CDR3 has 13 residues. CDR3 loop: CASSLNRNGEAFF. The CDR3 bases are TGTGCCAGCAGCTTGAACAGGAATGGTGAAGCTTTCTTT. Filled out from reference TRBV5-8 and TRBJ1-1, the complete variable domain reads EAGVTQSPTHLIKTRGQQATLRCSPISGHTSVYWYQQALGLGLQFLLWYDEGEERNRGNFPPRFSGRQFPNYSSELNVNALELEDSALYLCASSLNRNGEAFFGQGTRLTVV.

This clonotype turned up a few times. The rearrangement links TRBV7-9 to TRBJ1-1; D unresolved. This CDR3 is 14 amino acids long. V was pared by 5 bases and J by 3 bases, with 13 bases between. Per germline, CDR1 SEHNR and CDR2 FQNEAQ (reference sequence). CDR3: CASSPRYVYTEAFF. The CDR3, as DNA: TGTGCCAGCAGCCCCAGATATGTATACACTGAAGCTTTCTTT.

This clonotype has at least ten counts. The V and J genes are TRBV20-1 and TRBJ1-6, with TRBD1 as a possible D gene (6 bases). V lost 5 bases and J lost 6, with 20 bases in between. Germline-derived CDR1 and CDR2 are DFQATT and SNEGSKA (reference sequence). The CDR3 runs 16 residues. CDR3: CSALVGGQRSNSPLHF. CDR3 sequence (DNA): TGCAGTGCTCTAGTAGGGGGACAACGGAGTAATTCACCCCTCCACTTT.

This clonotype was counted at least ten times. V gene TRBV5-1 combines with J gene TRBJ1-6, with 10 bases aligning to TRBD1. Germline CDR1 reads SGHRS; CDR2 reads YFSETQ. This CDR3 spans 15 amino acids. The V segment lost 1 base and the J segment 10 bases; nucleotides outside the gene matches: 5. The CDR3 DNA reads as TGCGCCAGCAGCTTGTTGGGGACAGGGGAATCACCCCTCCACTTT. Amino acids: CASSLLGTGESPLHF.

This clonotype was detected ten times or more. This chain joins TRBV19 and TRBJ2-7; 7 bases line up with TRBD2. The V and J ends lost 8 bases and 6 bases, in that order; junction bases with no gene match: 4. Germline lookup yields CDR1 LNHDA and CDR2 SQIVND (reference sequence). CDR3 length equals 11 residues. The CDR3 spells CASGGGSEQYF. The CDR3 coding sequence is TGTGCCAGTGGGGGGGGTTCCGAGCAGTACTTC.

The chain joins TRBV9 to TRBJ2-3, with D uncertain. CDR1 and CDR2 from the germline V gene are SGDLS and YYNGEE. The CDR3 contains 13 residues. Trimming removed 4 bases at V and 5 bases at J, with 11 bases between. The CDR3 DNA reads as TGTGCCAGCAGCCAGAACCATGGAGATACGCAGTATTTT. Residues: CASSQNHGDTQYF.

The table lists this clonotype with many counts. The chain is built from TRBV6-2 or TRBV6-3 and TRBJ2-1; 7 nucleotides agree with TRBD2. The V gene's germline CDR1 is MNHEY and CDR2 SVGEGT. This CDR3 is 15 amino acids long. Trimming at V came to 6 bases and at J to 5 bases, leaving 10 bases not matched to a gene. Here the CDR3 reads CASRGSGALNNEQFF. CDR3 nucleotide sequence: TGTGCCAGCAGGGGAAGCGGGGCTCTTAACAATGAGCAGTTCTTC.

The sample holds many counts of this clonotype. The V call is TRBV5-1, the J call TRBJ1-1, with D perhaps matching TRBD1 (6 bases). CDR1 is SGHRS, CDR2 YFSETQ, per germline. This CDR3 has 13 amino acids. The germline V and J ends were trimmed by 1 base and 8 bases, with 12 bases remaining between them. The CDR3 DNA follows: TGCGCCAGCAGCTTGTCCCCCGGGACAGAAGCTTTCTTT. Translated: CASSLSPGTEAFF.

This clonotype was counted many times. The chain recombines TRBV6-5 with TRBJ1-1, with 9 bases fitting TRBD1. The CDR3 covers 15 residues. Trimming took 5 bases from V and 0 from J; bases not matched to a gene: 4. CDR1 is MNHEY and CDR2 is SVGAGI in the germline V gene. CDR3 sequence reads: CASSQTGGMNTEAFF. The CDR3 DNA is TGTGCCAGCAGTCAGACAGGGGGGATGAACACTGAAGCTTTCTTT.

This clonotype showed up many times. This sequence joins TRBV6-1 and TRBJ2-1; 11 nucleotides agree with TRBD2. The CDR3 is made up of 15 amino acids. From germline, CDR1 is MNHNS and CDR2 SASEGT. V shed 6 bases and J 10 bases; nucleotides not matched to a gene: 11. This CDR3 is CASSIPRLAGLEQFF. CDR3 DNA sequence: TGTGCCAGCAGCATCCCCAGACTAGCGGGACTCGAGCAGTTCTTC.

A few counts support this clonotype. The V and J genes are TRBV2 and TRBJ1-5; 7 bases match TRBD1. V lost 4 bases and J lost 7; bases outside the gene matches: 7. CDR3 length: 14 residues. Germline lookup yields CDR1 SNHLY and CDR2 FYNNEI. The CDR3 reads CASSGTGQEQPQHF. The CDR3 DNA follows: TGTGCCAGCAGTGGGACAGGTCAGGAACAGCCCCAGCATTTT.

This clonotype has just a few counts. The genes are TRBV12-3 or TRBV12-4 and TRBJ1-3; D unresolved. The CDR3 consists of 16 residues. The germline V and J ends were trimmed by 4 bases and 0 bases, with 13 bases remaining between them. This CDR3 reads CASSSRQRDSGNTIYF. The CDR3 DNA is TGTGCCAGCAGTTCCCGGCAGAGAGACTCTGGAAACACCATATATTTT.

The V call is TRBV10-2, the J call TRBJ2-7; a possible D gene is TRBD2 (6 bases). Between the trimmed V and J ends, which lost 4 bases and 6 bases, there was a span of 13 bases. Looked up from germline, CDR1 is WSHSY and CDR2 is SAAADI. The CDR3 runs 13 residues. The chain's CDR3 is CASSGQDGSEQYF. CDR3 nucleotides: TGCGCCAGCAGTGGTCAGGACGGGAGCGAGCAGTACTTC.

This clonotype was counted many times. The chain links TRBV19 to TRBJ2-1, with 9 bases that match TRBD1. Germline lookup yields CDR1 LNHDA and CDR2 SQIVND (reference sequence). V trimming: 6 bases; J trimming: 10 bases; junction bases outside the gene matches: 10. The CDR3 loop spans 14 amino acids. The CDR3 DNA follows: TGTGCCAGTAGCCCCGGGACAGGGACGAGGGAGCAGTTCTTC. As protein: CASSPGTGTREQFF.

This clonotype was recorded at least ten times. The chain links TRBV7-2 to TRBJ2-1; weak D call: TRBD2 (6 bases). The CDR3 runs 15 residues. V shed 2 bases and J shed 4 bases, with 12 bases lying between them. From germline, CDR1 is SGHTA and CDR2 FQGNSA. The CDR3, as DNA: TGTGCCAGCAGCTTATCCCAGGACTATTACAATGAGCAGTTCTTC. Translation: CASSLSQDYYNEQFF.

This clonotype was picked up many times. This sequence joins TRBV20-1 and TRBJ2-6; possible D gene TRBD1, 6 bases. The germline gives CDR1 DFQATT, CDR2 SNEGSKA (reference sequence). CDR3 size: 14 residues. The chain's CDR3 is CSATGFWGANVLTF. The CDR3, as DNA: TGCAGCGCGACAGGTTTTTGGGGGGCCAACGTCCTGACTTTC.

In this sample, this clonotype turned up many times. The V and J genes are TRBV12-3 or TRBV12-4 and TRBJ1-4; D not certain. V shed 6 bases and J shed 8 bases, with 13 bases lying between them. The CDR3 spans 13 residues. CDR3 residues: CASSFRSGEKLFF. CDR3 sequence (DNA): TGTGCCAGCAGCTTTCGGTCTGGCGAAAAACTGTTTTTT.

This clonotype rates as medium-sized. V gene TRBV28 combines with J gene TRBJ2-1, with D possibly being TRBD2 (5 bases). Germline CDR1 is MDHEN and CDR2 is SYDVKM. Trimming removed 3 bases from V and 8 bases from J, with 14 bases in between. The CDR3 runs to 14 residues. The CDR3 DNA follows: TGTGCCAGCAGTTTGGGGAGCTTGGTTGATGAGCAGTTCTTC. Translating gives CASSLGSLVDEQFF.

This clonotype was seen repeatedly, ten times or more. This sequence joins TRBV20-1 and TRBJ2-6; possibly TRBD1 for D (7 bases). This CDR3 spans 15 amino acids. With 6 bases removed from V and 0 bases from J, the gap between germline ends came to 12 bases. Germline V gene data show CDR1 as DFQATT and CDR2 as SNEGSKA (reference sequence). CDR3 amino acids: CSAAGQSSGANVLTF. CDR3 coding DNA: TGCAGTGCCGCGGGACAGAGCTCTGGGGCCAACGTCCTGACTTTC.

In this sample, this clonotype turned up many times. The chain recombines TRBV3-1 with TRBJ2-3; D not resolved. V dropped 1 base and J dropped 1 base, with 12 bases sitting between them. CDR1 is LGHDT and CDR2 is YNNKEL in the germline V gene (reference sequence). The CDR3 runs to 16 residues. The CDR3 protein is CASSQVGTSRTDTQYF. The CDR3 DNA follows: TGTGCCAGCAGCCAAGTTGGCACTTCCCGCACAGATACGCAGTATTTT.

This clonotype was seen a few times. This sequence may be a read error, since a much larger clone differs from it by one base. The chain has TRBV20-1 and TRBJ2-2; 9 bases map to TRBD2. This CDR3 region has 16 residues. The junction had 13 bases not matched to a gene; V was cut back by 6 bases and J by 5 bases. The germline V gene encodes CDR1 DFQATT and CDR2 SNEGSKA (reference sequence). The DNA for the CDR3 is TGCAGTGCCAAACACCCGCGGGGGGGGTCGACCGGGGAGCTGTTTTTT. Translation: CSAKHPRGGSTGELFF.